A selection of T cell receptor beta chains follows, all from one sample in a study of blood T cell repertoires in COVID-19. Generated by immunoSEQ multiplex PCR, the TCRdb table keeps only in-frame clones and is missing some. Of about 270,000 clones listed, roughly nine tenths are singletons. Sequenced sample: PBMCs or T cells enriched from blood (not recorded which). These receptors were obtained from a woman aged 45-59 years who had recovered from COVID-19. The CDR3 runs from the conserved cysteine through the conserved F or W. D genes are given only for firm matches. Expanded clones get a size class; other rows say once, few or many, or leave the size out.

TRBD2 | TRBJ2-1 | TRBV5-4 | NA | TGTGCCAGCAGCTTGGCACTAGCGGAGAACAATGAGCAGTTCTTC | CASSLALAENNEQFF
TRBD2 | TRBJ2-1 | TRBV24-1 | NA | TGTGCCACCACTAGCGGGAGTTACAATGAGCAGTTCTTC | CATTSGSYNEQFF
TRBD2 | TRBJ2-5 | TRBV4-2 | few | TGTGCCAGCAGCCAAGATTTTGCTAGCGGGAGGGCCGGTGAGACCCAGTACTTC | CASSQDFASGRAGETQYF
NA | TRBJ2-1 | TRBV5-6 | NA | TGTGCCAGCAACCGGAAACCCTTATGGCCAGGGCCCGATGAGCAGTTCTTC | CASNRKPLWPGPDEQFF
TRBD2 | TRBJ2-2 | TRBV7-3 | NA | TGTGCCAGCAGCCCGGGGGGTCTAGCAAGGTCCGGGGAGCTGTTTTTT | CASSPGGLARSGELFF
NA | TRBJ1-2 | TRBV15 | NA | TGTGCCACCAGCAGAGATCGTGGGCTGAACTATGGCTACACCTTC | CATSRDRGLNYGYTF
NA | TRBJ1-5 | TRBV6-1 | NA | TGTGCCAGCAGTGAAACAGGACAGTCCAGCAATCAGCCCCAGCATTTT | CASSETGQSSNQPQHF
NA | TRBJ2-1 | TRBV27 | NA | TGTGCCAGCAGTCCTTACTACCTACAGGGTAGCTCCTACAATGAGCAGTTCTTC | CASSPYYLQGSSYNEQFF
NA | TRBJ1-5 | TRBV5-5 | NA | TGTGCCAGCAGCTTTGGACTGTCGTTTAATCAGCCCCAGCATTTT | CASSFGLSFNQPQHF
TRBD1 | TRBJ2-7 | TRBV19 | NA | TGTGCCAGTAGTGGGACAGGGGGAGTGAGAACCTACGAGCAGTACTTC | CASSGTGGVRTYEQYF
TRBD2 | TRBJ2-3 | TRBV9 | NA | TGTGCCAGCAGCGTAGTAGGGGGGCTAGCGGGAGGGCCCACAGATACGCAGTATTTT | CASSVVGGLAGGPTDTQYF
TRBD1 | TRBJ1-2 | TRBV28 | NA | TGTGCCAGCAGCCCGACAGGGGCCTATGGCTACACCTTC | CASSPTGAYGYTF
TRBD1 | TRBJ1-4 | TRBV5-1 | NA | TGCGCCAGCAGCTTGGGGACAGGGGTCAATGAAAAACTGTTTTTT | CASSLGTGVNEKLFF
NA | TRBJ2-1 | TRBV7-3 | NA | TGTGCCAGCAGCTTATTGGCAGGGCTGAGTAACAATGAGCAGTTCTTC | CASSLLAGLSNNEQFF
TRBD2 | TRBJ2-2 | TRBV7-8 | NA | TGTGCCAGCAGGTCTGGACTAGCGGGACCCACCGGGGAGCTGTTTTTT | CASRSGLAGPTGELFF
TRBD2 | TRBJ2-1 | TRBV7-8 | NA | TGTGCCAGCAGCTTATCGGGAGGGCTTGTTGAGCAGTTCTTC | CASSLSGGLVEQFF
TRBD2 | TRBJ2-1 | TRBV5-1 | NA | TGCGCCAGCTCTTACCTGGGGGGGGAGGGCGACAATGAGCAGTTCTTC | CASSYLGGEGDNEQFF
TRBD1 | TRBJ1-2 | TRBV27 | NA | TGTGCCAGCAGTTCGGGACAGGCCTCTCACGGCTACACCTTC | CASSSGQASHGYTF
TRBD1 | TRBJ1-5 | TRBV7-9 | NA | TGTGCCAGCAGCCCAGGAGCGACAGGGCATGCTCAGCCCCAGCATTTT | CASSPGATGHAQPQHF
TRBD2 | TRBJ2-7 | TRBV30 | NA | TGTGCCTTTTCTAGCGGGAGATACGAGCAGTACTTC | CAFSSGRYEQYF
NA | TRBJ2-3 | TRBV6-5 | NA | TGTGCCAGCCTCTCAAGGAGAGGCTCCACAGATACGCAGTATTTT | CASLSRRGSTDTQYF
NA | TRBJ2-1 | TRBV18 | NA | TGTGCCAGCTCGCCGGGCTATCAGGGCGATGAGCAGTTCTTC | CASSPGYQGDEQFF
TRBD2 | TRBJ2-5 | TRBV9 | NA | TGTGCCAGCAGCGTTAGCGGGAGAGAAGAGACCCAGTACTTC | CASSVSGREETQYF
NA | TRBJ2-5 | TRBV6-2/TRBV6-3 | NA | TGTGCCAGCAGCGCCCGAGGGTCGTTGGGGGACTCCCCAGGGACCCAGTACTTC | CASSARGSLGDSPGTQYF
NA | TRBJ2-1 | TRBV13 | many | TGTGCCAGCAGCTTAGGGGGGAGCAATGAGCAGTTCTTC | CASSLGGSNEQFF
TRBD2 | TRBJ2-3 | TRBV5-4 | NA | TGTGCCAGCAGCTCACCGGGACTAGCATACGATACGCAGTATTTT | CASSSPGLAYDTQYF
TRBD1 | TRBJ2-5 | TRBV7-2 | NA | TGTGCCAGCAGCGGACGACAGGGCCTGAGAGGAGAGACCCAGTACTTC | CASSGRQGLRGETQYF
TRBD2 | TRBJ2-5 | TRBV7-2 | once | TGTGCCAGCAGCCCCGGACTAGCCGGAGAGACCCAGTACTTC | CASSPGLAGETQYF
NA | TRBJ1-3 | TRBV19 | NA | TGTGCCAGTAGTATGGGAGGTACTTGGGACTCTGGAAACACCATATATTTT | CASSMGGTWDSGNTIYF
NA | TRBJ2-5 | TRBV6-2/TRBV6-3 | NA | TGTGCCAGCAGTTACCTCGGGCAAGAGACCCAGTACTTC | CASSYLGQETQYF
TRBD2 | TRBJ2-5 | TRBV5-1 | NA | TGCGCCAGCAGCTTTGCGGGAGGAGGGAGAGAGACCCAGTACTTC | CASSFAGGGRETQYF
NA | TRBJ2-7 | TRBV19 | NA | TGTGCCAGTAGTATCTCCTCGAGCGGAGCCTACGAGCAGTACTTC | CASSISSSGAYEQYF
NA | TRBJ1-2 | TRBV14 | NA | TGTGCCAGCAGCCAAGACGCAACTCGCAACCGCTATGGCTACACCTTC | CASSQDATRNRYGYTF
TRBD1 | TRBJ1-1 | TRBV18 | few | TGTGCCAGCTCAAAGGGACAGGAGAACACTGAAGCTTTCTTT | CASSKGQENTEAFF
TRBD2 | TRBJ2-1 | TRBV19 | NA | TGTGCCAGTAGGCAACTAGCGGGGCGCGTTGGTGAGCAGTTCTTC | CASRQLAGRVGEQFF
TRBD1 | TRBJ1-2 | TRBV5-1 | NA | TGCGCCAGCAGCTTTGCAGGGGGCGTAGGCTACACCTTC | CASSFAGGVGYTF
TRBD2 | TRBJ2-3 | TRBV3-1/TRBV3-2 | NA | TGTGCCAGCAGCCAACGGCCTAGCGGGATGGATACGCAGTATTTT | CASSQRPSGMDTQYF
TRBD2 | TRBJ2-7 | TRBV6-2/TRBV6-3 | NA | TGTGCCAGCAGTTCCCCCTGGGAGCGGGAGGGGATTTACGAGCAGTACTTC | CASSSPWEREGIYEQYF
NA | TRBJ1-1 | TRBV18 | NA | TGTGCCAGCTCACGACTCGGGGGGTCGGGCACTGAAGCTTTCTTT | CASSRLGGSGTEAFF
TRBD1 | TRBJ1-1 | TRBV30 | NA | TGTGCCTGGAGTCAGGGGGGCCGTGGAGCTTTCTTT | CAWSQGGRGAFF
TRBD1 | TRBJ1-4 | TRBV4-1 | NA | TGCGCCAGCAGCCCTTTACAGGGGGGATTGGAAAAACTGTTTTTT | CASSPLQGGLEKLFF
NA | TRBJ1-5 | TRBV19 | NA | TGTGCCAGTAGTCAACCCCTCCAGGGGAATAGCAATCAGCCCCAGCATTTT | CASSQPLQGNSNQPQHF
NA | TRBJ1-4 | TRBV28 | NA | TGTGCCAGCAGCCCCGAGAGAGTTTATCGTGAAAAACTGTTTTTT | CASSPERVYREKLFF
NA | TRBJ1-5 | TRBV4-2 | NA | TGTGCCAGCAGCCCAGCTCGCGGGCCCCAGCATTTT | CASSPARGPQHF
NA | TRBJ1-1 | TRBV18 | NA | TGTGCCAGCTCACCATGGGAGATGAACACTGAAGCTTTCTTT | CASSPWEMNTEAFF
NA | TRBJ1-6 | TRBV28 | NA | TGTGCCAGCAGTAAGGCGGTTGGTAGTTCACCCCTCCACTTT | CASSKAVGSSPLHF
NA | TRBJ2-7 | TRBV5-1 | NA | TGCGCCAGCAGCACTTATACCGGGACACCCTCCTACGAGCAGTACTTC | CASSTYTGTPSYEQYF
TRBD1 | TRBJ1-6 | TRBV30 | NA | TGTGCCTGGGGGACAGGGGTCAGTTCACCCCTCCACTTT | CAWGTGVSSPLHF
NA | TRBJ1-1 | TRBV28 | few | TGTGCCAGCAGTAGCCGGGACACACCACCCAACACTGAAGCTTTCTTT | CASSSRDTPPNTEAFF
TRBD2 | TRBJ2-4 | TRBV5-6 | NA | TGTGCCAGCAGCTTTGTGTCTAGCGGGAAAAACATTCAGTACTTC | CASSFVSSGKNIQYF
TRBD2 | TRBJ2-7 | TRBV5-6 | NA | TGTGCCAGCAGCTTCTCGGGAGGGAGATTGATCGAGCAGTACTTC | CASSFSGGRLIEQYF
TRBD1 | TRBJ2-2 | TRBV7-3 | once | TGTGCCAGCAGCACCTCCCGACAGGGGGCATTCACCGGGGAGCTGTTTTTT | CASSTSRQGAFTGELFF
NA | TRBJ1-2 | TRBV25-1 | NA | TGTGCCAGCAGAACCGGGTCCCGAGATGGCTACACCTTC | CASRTGSRDGYTF